A selection of T cell receptor beta chains follows, all from one sample in a study of OX40 agonist ivuxolimab in advanced cancers. Using immunoSEQ multiplex PCR, the repertoire was profiled, and TCRdb retains in-frame clones only, with some absent. Of some 78,000 clones listed, around 87% were seen once; the top ten hold approximately 0.99%. The sample consisted of CD4+ or CD8+ T cells sorted from blood, taken in a trial of the OX40 agonist ivuxolimab. The origin of the receptors is an adult with an advanced solid tumor such as melanoma, head and neck, liver or kidney cancer. The CDR3 runs from the conserved cysteine through the conserved F or W.

V,CDR3
TRBV6-6,CASISGSLEQYF
TRBV18,CASSTAGGPLAKNIQYF
TRBV19,CASSIGQVNTGELFF
TRBV29-1,CSAEPSGGAPNEQFF
TRBV19,CASSISGQDRGYTF
TRBV4-3,CASSQDLGKSAGYTF
TRBV20-1,CSARVGGTQYF
TRBV7-6,CASSVGTVGEKLFF
TRBV25-1,CASGQGARSPLHF
TRBV29-1,CSVEGQGGTEAFF
TRBV15,CATSRDLGQLRPQHF
TRBV5-1,CASSFQRESYEQYF
TRBV18,CASSPNSRGDNEQFF
TRBV7-9,CASSRTGDSGNTIYF
TRBV18,CASSPPLAGGPPGTDTQYF
TRBV7-8,CASSLAGGLSNQPQHF
TRBV6-5,CASSYDGNQPQHF
TRBV19,CASSAPWGAYNEQFF
TRBV5-1,CASRLTGTGLGETQYF
TRBV23-1,CASSQSSGELYTGELFF